This T cell receptor (beta chain) was sequenced in a study of T cells in Graves' hyperthyroidism and ophthalmopathy. Amplified regions were TCR beta CDR3 sequences from RNA transcripts. During a first-round RT-PCR of the TCR CDR3, the HTBI primer set was used. TCRdb used MiXCR to reprocess the multiplex PCR reads, holding one entry per CDR3 protein. The sample includes hundreds of thousands of distinct CDR3 sequences, around 16% of them seen just once. Not enrolled were patients with uncontrolled infection, other autoimmune disease, pregnancy or lactation. Isolation of PBMCs was performed on around 9.7 ml fresh peripheral blood. This clonotype was seen repeatedly, ten times or more. Sequenced sample: blood. The clonotype was recovered from a woman in her 30s with Graves' hyperthyroidism.

CDR3 residues: CSARPSGTNPYEQYF. Here the CDR3 DNA reads TGCAGTGCTAGGCCAAGCGGGACCAACCCCTACGAGCAGTACTTC. V is TRBV20-1 and J is TRBJ2-7, with TRBD2 matching 7 bases. J gave up 2 bases and V 3 bases, and 10 bases lay outside the gene matches. Per the germline V gene, CDR1 is DFQATT and CDR2 is SNEGSKA (reference sequence). This CDR3 region has 15 residues.